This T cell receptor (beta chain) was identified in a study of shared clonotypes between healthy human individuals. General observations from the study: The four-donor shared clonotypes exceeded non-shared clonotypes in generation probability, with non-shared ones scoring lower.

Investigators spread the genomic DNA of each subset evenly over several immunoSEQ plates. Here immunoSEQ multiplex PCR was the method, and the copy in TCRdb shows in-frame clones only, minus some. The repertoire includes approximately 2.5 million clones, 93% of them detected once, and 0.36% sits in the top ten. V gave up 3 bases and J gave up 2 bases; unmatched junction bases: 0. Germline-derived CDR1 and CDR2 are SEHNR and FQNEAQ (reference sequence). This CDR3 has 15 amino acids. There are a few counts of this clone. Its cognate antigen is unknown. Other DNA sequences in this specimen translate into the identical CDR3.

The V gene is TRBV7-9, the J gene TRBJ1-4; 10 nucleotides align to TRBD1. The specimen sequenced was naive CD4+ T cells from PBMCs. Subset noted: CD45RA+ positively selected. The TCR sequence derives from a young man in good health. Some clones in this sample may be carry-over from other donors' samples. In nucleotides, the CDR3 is TGTGCCAGCAGCTTGGGACAGGGGACTAATGAAAAACTGTTTTTT. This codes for CASSLGQGTNEKLFF.